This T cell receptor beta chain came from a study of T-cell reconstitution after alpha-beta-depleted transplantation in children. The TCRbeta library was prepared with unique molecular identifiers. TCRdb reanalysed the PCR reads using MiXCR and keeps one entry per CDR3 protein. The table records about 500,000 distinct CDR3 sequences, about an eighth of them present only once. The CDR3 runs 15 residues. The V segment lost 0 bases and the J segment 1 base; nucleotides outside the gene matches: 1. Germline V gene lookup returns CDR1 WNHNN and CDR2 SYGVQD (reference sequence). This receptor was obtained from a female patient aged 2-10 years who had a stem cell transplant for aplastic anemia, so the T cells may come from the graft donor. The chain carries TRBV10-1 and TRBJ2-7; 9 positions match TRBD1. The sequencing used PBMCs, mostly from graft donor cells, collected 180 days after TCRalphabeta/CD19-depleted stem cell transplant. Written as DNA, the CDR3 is TGCGCCAGCAGTGAGTCCGGGACAGGGTCCTACGAGCAGTACTTC. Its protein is CASSESGTGSYEQYF.